A selection of T cell receptor beta chains follows, all from one sample in a study of cytomegalovirus exposure and HLA in healthy donors. Produced via immunoSEQ multiplex PCR; TCRdb's table is partial and in-frame only. The sample yields over 130,000 clones, under 70% seen once. The sample was PBMCs. These receptor sequences come from a woman in her sixties or seventies in good health and CMV-seronegative. CDR3s include the opening cysteine and the closing phenylalanine or tryptophan. The D gene is left open where the match is weak. Clone sizes are given selectively: once, few, many, or a class where the clone is expanded.

size,D,V,J,DNA,CDR3
-,-,TRBV6-5,TRBJ2-2,TGTGCCAGCAGCACTGTGACCGGGGAGCTGTTTTTT,CASSTVTGELFF
-,-,TRBV29-1,TRBJ1-2,TGCAGCGTTGGGGGCAGTGATACTCGCAACTATGGCTACACCTTC,CSVGGSDTRNYGYTF
few,-,TRBV29-1,TRBJ1-1,TGCAGCGTTTGTAACCCGGGGACTGAAGCTTTCTTT,CSVCNPGTEAFF
-,TRBD2,TRBV7-2,TRBJ2-7,TGTGCCAGCAGCCCCCAGTGGGGGGGCGAGCAGTACTTC,CASSPQWGGEQYF
few,-,TRBV6-5,TRBJ1-2,TGTGCCTCTCGCCCGGTCGAAGCTAACTATGGCTACACCTTC,CASRPVEANYGYTF
-,TRBD2,TRBV6-1,TRBJ2-1,TGTGCCAGCAGTGGCCGGGGGGTCATGGACTACAATGAGCAGTTCTTC,CASSGRGVMDYNEQFF
few,TRBD1,TRBV6-6,TRBJ2-7,TGTGCCAGCAGTTACTTTTACCGGGACAGGGCTTACGAGCAGTACTTC,CASSYFYRDRAYEQYF
few,-,TRBV5-1,TRBJ1-1,TGCGCCAGCAGCAAGGGCGGGAGCCCTGAAGCTTTCTTT,CASSKGGSPEAFF
few,TRBD2,TRBV6-5,TRBJ2-1,TGTGCCAGCAGTTACCCAGGGACTAGCGGGGTCAATGAGCAGTTCTTC,CASSYPGTSGVNEQFF
-,TRBD2,TRBV7-3,TRBJ2-3,TGTGCCAGCAGCCCAAACAGACTAGCGGGGAGCACAGATACGCAGTATTTT,CASSPNRLAGSTDTQYF
-,-,TRBV5-1,TRBJ2-7,TGCGCCAGCAGCTTGGTAAGCGCGGGACAGATAGCCTACGAGCAGTACTTC,CASSLVSAGQIAYEQYF
-,TRBD2,TRBV5-4,TRBJ2-5,TGTGCCAGCAGCTTGGAGGGGACTAGTATGACCCAGTACTTC,CASSLEGTSMTQYF
-,TRBD2,TRBV7-6,TRBJ2-3,TGTGCCAGCAGCTTAGGGCGGGGGGACACAGATACGCAGTATTTT,CASSLGRGDTDTQYF
-,TRBD2,TRBV7-2,TRBJ2-3,TGTGCCAGCAGCTTAGCGGTGCGGGGGTCTAGCACAGATACGCAGTATTTT,CASSLAVRGSSTDTQYF
few,-,TRBV5-1,TRBJ1-2,TGCGCCAGCGCCCTCGAGGCAAACTATGGCTACACCTTC,CASALEANYGYTF
-,-,TRBV10-3,TRBJ2-7,TGTGCCATCAGTGGCGGCCAGGGGAGTATACAAGAGCAGTACTTC,CAISGGQGSIQEQYF
-,TRBD1,TRBV5-4,TRBJ2-7,TGTGCCAGCAGCCCCTCCGGGACAGAGACCTACGAGCAGTACTTC,CASSPSGTETYEQYF
-,-,TRBV6-1,TRBJ1-1,TGTGCCAGCAGACGGGACACCATGAACACTGAAGCTTTCTTT,CASRRDTMNTEAFF
few,-,TRBV19,TRBJ1-5,TGTGCCAGTAGTCTCACTCCTGACATACCAAATCAGCCCCAGCATTTT,CASSLTPDIPNQPQHF
-,TRBD1,TRBV6-5,TRBJ2-7,TGTGCCAGCAGTACCGGGACAGGGGTATACGAGCAGTACTTC,CASSTGTGVYEQYF
-,TRBD2,TRBV9,TRBJ2-5,TGTGCCAGCAGCGTAGGCGCGATAGCGGGATCCCAAGAGACCCAGTACTTC,CASSVGAIAGSQETQYF
-,TRBD1,TRBV9,TRBJ2-5,TGTGCCAGCAGCGTCAAACAGGGGTTTCAAGAGACCCAGTACTTC,CASSVKQGFQETQYF
-,-,TRBV6-5,TRBJ2-1,TGTGCCAGCACCACTCCCGGGAAGAGGCATGAGCAGTTCTTC,CASTTPGKRHEQFF
-,TRBD2,TRBV7-2,TRBJ2-7,TGTGCCAGCAGCTTAATACTAGCGGGAGGAAGTGGCTACGAGCAGTACTTC,CASSLILAGGSGYEQYF
-,-,TRBV10-3,TRBJ2-3,TGTGCCATCAGTGGGGGGGTTGGGGATACGCAGTATTTT,CAISGGVGDTQYF
-,-,TRBV19,TRBJ2-3,TGTGCCAGTAGTAAGGGGGGGGACTGGGATACGCAGTATTTT,CASSKGGDWDTQYF
-,TRBD2,TRBV7-8,TRBJ2-3,TGTGCCAGCAGCTTATCGACGGGGGGGTCTAGCACAGATACGCAGTATTTT,CASSLSTGGSSTDTQYF
-,-,TRBV6-5,TRBJ2-3,TGTGCCAGCAGTTACTCGTTCCTAGCCACAGATACGCAGTATTTT,CASSYSFLATDTQYF
-,TRBD2,TRBV27,TRBJ2-7,TGTGCCAGCAGGCGCGGGAGCTCCTACGAGCAGTACTTC,CASRRGSSYEQYF
-,-,TRBV5-1,TRBJ1-6,TGCGCCAGCAGCTTGGGACTTAACACATATAATTCACCCCTCCACTTT,CASSLGLNTYNSPLHF
-,TRBD2,TRBV7-2,TRBJ2-1,TGTGCCAGCAGCTTAGCGGGGGGGAACTACAATGAGCAGTTCTTC,CASSLAGGNYNEQFF
few,-,TRBV4-1,TRBJ1-4,TGCGCCAGCAGCCAAGGTCTAGCCGGGATATTACGGAATGAAAAACTGTTTTTT,CASSQGLAGILRNEKLFF
few,-,TRBV7-4,TRBJ1-1,TGTGCCAGCACCGCTGGGGGGGGGAACACTGAAGCTTTCTTT,CASTAGGGNTEAFF
-,TRBD1,TRBV9,TRBJ1-4,TGTGCCAGCAGCGTCGACAGGGTGGGCGAAAAACTGTTTTTT,CASSVDRVGEKLFF
-,TRBD1,TRBV5-1,TRBJ2-2,TGCGCCAGCAGCTTGGCTAGGACAGGGTTCACCGGGGAGCTGTTTTTT,CASSLARTGFTGELFF
-,-,TRBV11-2,TRBJ2-3,TGTGCCAGCAGCTACCCAGCAATCAGGGGGGATAGCACAGATACGCAGTATTTT,CASSYPAIRGDSTDTQYF
-,TRBD1,TRBV19,TRBJ2-2,TGTGCCAGTAGTAGGGACAGGGTGGCCGGGGAGCTGTTTTTT,CASSRDRVAGELFF
once,-,TRBV29-1,TRBJ2-1,TGCAGCGTTGAGTCAGGGTCTAACAATGAGCAGTTCTTC,CSVESGSNNEQFF
-,TRBD2,TRBV19,TRBJ2-7,TGTGCCAGTAGGGTGACTAGCGGGCCCCCCTACGAGCAGTACTTC,CASRVTSGPPYEQYF
once,-,TRBV6-1,TRBJ1-4,TGTGCCAGCAGACGAACCGACAGAGATAATGAAAAACTGTTTTTT,CASRRTDRDNEKLFF
-,-,TRBV27,TRBJ2-1,TGTGCCAGCAGTTTGGCCGATGAGCAGTTCTTC,CASSLADEQFF
-,TRBD2,TRBV18,TRBJ2-6,TGTGCCAGCTCACCATTGCGGGGGGCGATAGCCAACGTCCTGACTTTC,CASSPLRGAIANVLTF
-,TRBD2,TRBV2,TRBJ2-1,TGTGCCAGCAGTGAGCTAGCGGGGGGGTACAATGAGCAGTTCTTC,CASSELAGGYNEQFF
-,-,TRBV9,TRBJ1-1,TGTGCCAGCAGCGGTAAATTAAACACTGAAGCTTTCTTT,CASSGKLNTEAFF
-,-,TRBV28,TRBJ2-1,TGTGCCAGCAATAACAGGAACCCCGGCCTCAATGAGCAGTTCTTC,CASNNRNPGLNEQFF
few,TRBD1,TRBV6-5,TRBJ1-2,TGTGCCAGCAGTTTTCGGACAGGATCTAACTATGGCTACACCTTC,CASSFRTGSNYGYTF
-,TRBD1,TRBV28,TRBJ1-5,TGTGCCAGCAGGGGACAGGGAAATAGCAATCAGCCCCAGCATTTT,CASRGQGNSNQPQHF
-,-,TRBV5-4,TRBJ1-6,TGTGCCAGCAGCTCGTCCTCCTATAATTCACCCCTCCACTTT,CASSSSSYNSPLHF
few,-,TRBV6-1,TRBJ2-7,TGTGCCAGCAGTGAAGTGCACAGGCTGATCTCCTACGAGCAGTACTTC,CASSEVHRLISYEQYF
few,TRBD1,TRBV6-5,TRBJ1-1,TGTGCCAGCAGTCCGGGACAGGGGGACACTGAAGCTTTCTTT,CASSPGQGDTEAFF
-,TRBD1,TRBV9,TRBJ2-2,TGTGCCAGCAGCGTAGGAGCAGGGGGCACCGGGGAGCTGTTTTTT,CASSVGAGGTGELFF
few,-,TRBV9,TRBJ2-2,TGTGCCAGCAGCGTAGGATCGGCCGGGGAGCTGTTTTTT,CASSVGSAGELFF
-,TRBD1,TRBV27,TRBJ1-2,TGTGCCAGCAGTAAAATAGTCCGACAGGGATTCGAGTATGGCTACACCTTC,CASSKIVRQGFEYGYTF
-,-,TRBV28,TRBJ2-5,TGTGCCAGCAGGTCTTCGGGAGAGACCCAGTACTTC,CASRSSGETQYF
once,TRBD1,TRBV7-9,TRBJ2-7,TGTGCCAGCAGCTTAGTAGGGGGCCCAAACGAGCAGTACTTC,CASSLVGGPNEQYF
-,-,TRBV9,TRBJ2-1,TGTGCCAGCAGCCGGACTGACGGGTTGGATGAGCAGTTCTTC,CASSRTDGLDEQFF
few,TRBD2,TRBV29-1,TRBJ2-3,TGCAGCGTTGAGCGGGGGTTGGCCGATACGCAGTATTTT,CSVERGLADTQYF
-,TRBD2,TRBV2,TRBJ2-3,TGTGCCAGCACCCTGACTAGCGGGAGGGCTATCGGGACAGATACGCAGTATTTT,CASTLTSGRAIGTDTQYF
-,-,TRBV6-5,TRBJ1-1,TGTGCCAGCACCAGGAGGGTTAGGGACACTGAAGCTTTCTTT,CASTRRVRDTEAFF
-,TRBD2,TRBV7-2,TRBJ2-2,TGTGCCAGCAGCGCCGGGACTAGGAACACCGGGGAGCTGTTTTTT,CASSAGTRNTGELFF